The 14 T cell receptor beta chains listed next were all sequenced from one sample in a study of blood T cell repertoires in COVID-19 (dated by TCRdb to 2019 to 2021). Library method: the immunoSEQ multiplex PCR assay. TCRdb's version of the immuneACCESS table is confined to in-frame rearrangements and falls short of the full clone set. An unresolved V gene accounts for under half of the shortfall where checked; the remainder is of unknown origin. In this sample the table shows under 150,000 clones, 81% of which occur a single time. The biggest ten clones account for about 1.6% of the sample. The sample taken for sequencing was peripheral blood. Receptors originate from a man aged 50-59 years with acute or convalescent COVID-19.

The gene calls are TRBV19 and TRBJ2-3; D gene ambiguous. The germline CDR1 and CDR2 sequences are LNHDA and SQIVND (reference sequence). The CDR3 contains 11 residues. Trimming cost V 9 bases and J 2 bases, with 6 bases left between them. CDR3 protein: CASQHTDTQYF. In DNA, the CDR3 is TGTGCCAGCCAACACACAGATACGCAGTATTTT. The full variable domain, with the rest looked up from reference TRBV19 and TRBJ2-3, is DGGITQSPKYLFRKEGQNVTLSCEQNLNHDAMYWYRQDPGQGLRLIYYSQIVNDFQKGDIAEGYSVSREKKESFPLTVTSAQKNPTAFYLCASQHTDTQYFGPGTRLTVL.

The CDR3 nucleotides are TGTGCCAGCAGCTTAGAGCGGGGACAGGGCGGAAACACCATATATTTT. Translated, it gives CASSLERGQGGNTIYF. The J gene is TRBJ1-3, the V gene TRBV11-2, with 9 bases matching TRBD1. There are 16 residues in the CDR3. Germline CDR1 SGHAT, CDR2 FQNNGV. J lost 4 bases, V lost 0 bases, and 4 bases had no gene match.

This clone came up a few times. CDR3 sequence (DNA): TGTGCCAGCAGCGTAGGGGACAGCTATGGCTACACCTTC. Its protein is CASSVGDSYGYTF. The chain combines TRBV9 with TRBJ1-2; 7 bases fit TRBD1. Trimming took 0 bases from V and 4 from J; bases not matched to a gene: 0. Germline CDR1 and CDR2: SGDLS and YYNGEE. This CDR3 spans 13 amino acids.

V and J are TRBV28 and TRBJ2-7; D may be TRBD1 (6 bases). CDR3 length: 14 amino acids. V lost 6 bases, J lost 4 bases, and 16 bases lay in between. Germline assignment: CDR1 MDHEN and CDR2 SYDVKM. This CDR3 is CASRDSKSHYEQYF. The CDR3 DNA is TGTGCCAGCAGGGACAGTAAGTCCCATTACGAGCAGTACTTC.

The chain uses TRBV18 and TRBJ1-3; D gene ambiguous. The CDR3 runs to 12 residues. With 3 bases removed from V and 8 bases from J, the gap between germline ends came to 8 bases. Per the germline V gene, CDR1 is KGHSH and CDR2 is LQKENI. The DNA for the CDR3 is TGTGCCAGCTCACCTTTGGAGTACACCATATATTTT. This translates into CASSPLEYTIYF.

In nucleotides, the CDR3 is TGTGCCAGCAGTGAGCCGGGAACAGGGAGCTCCTACGAGCAGTACGTC. Protein product: CASSEPGTGSSYEQYV. The chain has TRBV6-1 and TRBJ2-7, with D possibly TRBD1 on 6 matching bases. The CDR3 contains 16 residues. Per the germline V gene, CDR1 is MNHNS and CDR2 is SASEGT. Trimming pared 3 bases from V and 0 bases from J, leaving 15 bases between.

This chain uses TRBV6-5 with TRBJ1-1; 9 bases align to TRBD1. The CDR3 is made up of 15 amino acids. Germline CDR1 reads MNHEY; CDR2 reads SVGAGI. The trim removed 2 bases at V and 5 bases at J, leaving 6 bases unmatched. DNA of the CDR3: TGTGCCAGCAGTTACCCGGGACAGGGAGGGACTGAAGCTTTCTTT. Translation: CASSYPGQGGTEAFF.

V usage is TRBV10-2 and J usage is TRBJ2-7; 7 nucleotides align to TRBD1. CDR3 size: 15 residues. Looked up from germline, CDR1 is WSHSY and CDR2 is SAAADI. Unmatched junction bases numbered 5, after V lost 3 bases and J lost 0 bases. The CDR3 here is CASSDRDRASYEQYF. CDR3 nucleotides: TGCGCCAGCAGTGATAGGGACAGAGCCTCCTACGAGCAGTACTTC.

This chain links TRBV30 with TRBJ2-7, with a tentative D call TRBD2 (5 bases). V lost 2 bases and J 2 bases, leaving 10 bases between the germline ends. The CDR3 is 13 residues long. The germline CDR1 and CDR2 sequences are GTSNPN and SVGIG (reference sequence). The CDR3 is CAWSKKGAYEQYV. The DNA of the CDR3 is TGTGCCTGGAGTAAAAAGGGAGCCTACGAGCAGTACGTC.

The table lists this clone with a few counts. The CDR3 coding sequence is TGTGCCAGCAGCTTACAGATGAACACTGAAGCTTTCTTT. It encodes CASSLQMNTEAFF. V gene TRBV7-3 combines with J gene TRBJ1-1; no reliable D call. The V gene lost 2 bases and the J gene lost 0 bases, with 4 bases spanning the gap. Germline CDR1 reads SGHTA; CDR2 reads FQGTGA. CDR3 length: 13 residues.

V is TRBV11-2 and J is TRBJ1-3; 7 positions agree with TRBD1. The CDR3 has 16 residues. J was trimmed by 0 bases and V by 5 bases; bases with no gene match: 7. CDR1 is SGHAT, CDR2 FQNNGV, per germline. CDR3 DNA: TGTGCCAGCAGCCCTCTACAGGGGAGCTCTGGAAACACCATATATTTT. Translating gives CASSPLQGSSGNTIYF.

The J gene is TRBJ2-3, the V gene TRBV6-5, with a possible D match to TRBD2 (6 bases). The V gene's germline CDR1 is MNHEY and CDR2 SVGAGI. This CDR3 has 12 residues. The CDR3 nucleotides are TGTGCTACGGAGGGGTTAACAGATACGCAGTATTTT. Protein sequence: CATEGLTDTQYF.

This clone has more than one count but fewer than ten. The chain is built from TRBV5-1 and TRBJ2-3, with 12 bases identical to TRBD1. From germline, CDR1 is SGHRS and CDR2 YFSETQ. The CDR3 contains 18 residues. With V trimmed by 3 bases and J by 7 bases, 15 bases remained unmatched. The CDR3 reads CASSSTTTGTGGVNTQYF. In DNA form, the CDR3 reads TGCGCCAGCAGCTCTACCACGACCGGGACAGGGGGCGTGAATACGCAGTATTTT.

With regard to this clone: Other DNA sequences in the same sample also yield this CDR3. This sequence joins TRBV5-1 and TRBJ2-2, with TRBD2 matching 10 bases. This CDR3 region has 18 residues. Per germline, CDR1 SGHRS and CDR2 YFSETQ. J gave up 1 base and V 0 bases, and 6 bases lay outside the gene matches. In DNA, the CDR3 is TGCGCCAGCAGCTTGGCCCAGCGGGGGGGATTGAACACCGGGGAGCTGTTTTTT. Translating it yields CASSLAQRGGLNTGELFF.